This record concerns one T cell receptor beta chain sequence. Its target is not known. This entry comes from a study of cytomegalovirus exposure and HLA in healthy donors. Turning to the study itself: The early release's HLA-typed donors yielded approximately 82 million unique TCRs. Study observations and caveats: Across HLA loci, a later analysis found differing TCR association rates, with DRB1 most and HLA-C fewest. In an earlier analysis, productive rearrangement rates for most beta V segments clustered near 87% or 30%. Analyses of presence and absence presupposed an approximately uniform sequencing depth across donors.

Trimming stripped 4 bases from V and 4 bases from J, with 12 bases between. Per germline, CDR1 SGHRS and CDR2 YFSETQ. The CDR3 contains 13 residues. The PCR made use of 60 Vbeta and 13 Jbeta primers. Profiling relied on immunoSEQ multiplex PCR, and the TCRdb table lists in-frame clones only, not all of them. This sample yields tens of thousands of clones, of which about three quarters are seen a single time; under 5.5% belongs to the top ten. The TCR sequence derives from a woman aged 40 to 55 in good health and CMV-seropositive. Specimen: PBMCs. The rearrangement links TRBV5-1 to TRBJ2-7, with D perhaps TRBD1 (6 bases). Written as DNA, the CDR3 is TGCGCCAGCAGCCCCTCACAGGGATACGAGCAGTACTTC. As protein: CASSPSQGYEQYF.